This TCR beta chain was documented in a study of CD8 T cells in Susac syndrome. Reverse transcription of roughly 0.5 to 1 ug RNA was carried out with random hexamers. A multiplex approach, immunoSEQ multiplex PCR, amplified TCR beta CDR3 across 54 Vbeta and 13 Jbeta. One entry per CDR3 protein, called by TCRdb with MiXCR from the immunoSEQ multiplex PCR reads. Of approximately 200,000 distinct CDR3 sequences listed, 85% to 95% were seen once; the top ten hold around 0.082%. TCR beta was sequenced from blood CD8+ and CD4+ T cells. In contrast to the negatively isolated CD8+ and CD4+ T cells, TEMRA cells were FACS-enriched. The specimen sequenced was CD4+ T cells from PBMCs. The TCR was taken from a human donor with multiple sclerosis.

CDR3 sequence reads: CASSSPGTAINYGYTF. CDR3 coding DNA: TGTGCCAGCAGTTCCCCCGGGACTGCGATTAACTATGGCTACACCTTC. The rearrangement links TRBV7-2 to TRBJ1-2, with D possibly being TRBD1 (5 bases). The CDR3 sequence is 16 residues long. Germline CDR1 is SGHTA and CDR2 is FQGNSA. V was pared by 6 bases and J by 1 base, with 18 bases between. Looking up the rest from reference TRBV7-2 and TRBJ1-2 gives the full variable domain: GAGVSQSPSNKVTEKGKDVELRCDPISGHTALYWYRQSLGQGLEFLIYFQGNSAPDKSGLPSDRFSAERTGGSVSTLTIQRTQQEDSAVYLCASSSPGTAINYGYTFGSGTRLTVV.